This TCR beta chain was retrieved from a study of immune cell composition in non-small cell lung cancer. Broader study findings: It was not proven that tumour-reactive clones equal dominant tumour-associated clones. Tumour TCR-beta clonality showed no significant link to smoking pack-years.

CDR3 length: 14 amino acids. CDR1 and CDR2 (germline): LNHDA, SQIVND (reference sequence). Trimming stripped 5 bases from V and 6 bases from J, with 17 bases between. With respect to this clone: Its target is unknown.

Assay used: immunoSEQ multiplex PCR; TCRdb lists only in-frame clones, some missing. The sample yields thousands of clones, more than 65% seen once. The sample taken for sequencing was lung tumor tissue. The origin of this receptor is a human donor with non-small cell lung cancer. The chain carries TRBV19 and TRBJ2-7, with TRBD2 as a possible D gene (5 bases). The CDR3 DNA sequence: TGTGCCAGTAGTTCAACCGGGAAAACTCTCGAGCAGTACTTC. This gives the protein CASSSTGKTLEQYF.